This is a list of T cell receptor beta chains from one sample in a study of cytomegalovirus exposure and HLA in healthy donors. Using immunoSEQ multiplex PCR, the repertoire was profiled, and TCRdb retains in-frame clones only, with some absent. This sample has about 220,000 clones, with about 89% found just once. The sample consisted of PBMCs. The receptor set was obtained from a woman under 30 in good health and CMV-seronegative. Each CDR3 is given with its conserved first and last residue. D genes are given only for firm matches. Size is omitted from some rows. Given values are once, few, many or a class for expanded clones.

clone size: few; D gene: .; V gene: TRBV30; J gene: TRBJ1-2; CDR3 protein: CAWAYRVPIYGYTF; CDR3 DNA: TGTGCCTGGGCGTACAGGGTCCCCATCTATGGCTACACCTTC
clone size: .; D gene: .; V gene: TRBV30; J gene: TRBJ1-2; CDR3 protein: CAWIIGRDYGYTF; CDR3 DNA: TGTGCCTGGATCATAGGCAGGGACTATGGCTACACCTTC
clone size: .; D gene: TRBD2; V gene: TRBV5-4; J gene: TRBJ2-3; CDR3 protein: CASSPPPIAGGKLDTQYF; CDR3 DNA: TGTGCCAGCAGCCCGCCCCCGATAGCGGGGGGCAAGTTGGATACGCAGTATTTT
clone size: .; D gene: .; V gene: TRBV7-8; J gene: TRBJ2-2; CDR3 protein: CASSLAVSRLVGVGELFF; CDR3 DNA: TGTGCCAGCAGCTTAGCGGTATCGAGGCTGGTCGGTGTTGGGGAGCTGTTTTTT
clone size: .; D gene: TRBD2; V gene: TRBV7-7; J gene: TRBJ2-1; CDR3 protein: CASSLGLAGARNEQFF; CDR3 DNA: TGTGCCAGCAGCTTGGGACTAGCGGGAGCACGTAATGAGCAGTTCTTC
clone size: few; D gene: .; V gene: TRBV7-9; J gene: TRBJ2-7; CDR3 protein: CASSAGFFYEQYF; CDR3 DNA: TGTGCCAGCAGCGCAGGGTTTTTCTACGAGCAGTACTTC
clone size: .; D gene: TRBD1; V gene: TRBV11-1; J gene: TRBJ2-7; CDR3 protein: CASSSTGVHEQYF; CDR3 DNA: TGTGCCAGCAGCTCGACAGGGGTCCACGAGCAGTACTTC
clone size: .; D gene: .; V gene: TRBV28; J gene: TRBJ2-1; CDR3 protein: CASAGGFYNEQFF; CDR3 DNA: TGTGCCAGTGCTGGAGGGTTTTACAATGAGCAGTTCTTC
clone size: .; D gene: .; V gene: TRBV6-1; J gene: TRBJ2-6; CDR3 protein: CASSEQYHELSGANVLTF; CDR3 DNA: TGTGCCAGCAGTGAACAATACCACGAACTCTCTGGGGCCAACGTCCTGACTTTC
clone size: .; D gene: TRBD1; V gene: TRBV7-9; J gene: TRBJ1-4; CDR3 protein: CASSSDRGTNEKLFF; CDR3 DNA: TGTGCCAGCAGCTCTGACAGGGGTACTAATGAAAAACTGTTTTTT
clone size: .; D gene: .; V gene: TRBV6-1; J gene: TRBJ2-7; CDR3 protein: CASISPGASYEQYF; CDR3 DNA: TGTGCCAGCATAAGTCCAGGGGCCTCCTACGAGCAGTACTTC
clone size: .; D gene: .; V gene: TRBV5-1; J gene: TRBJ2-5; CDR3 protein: CASSLVLEVETQYF; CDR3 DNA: TGCGCCAGCAGCTTGGTTCTAGAGGTAGAGACCCAGTACTTC
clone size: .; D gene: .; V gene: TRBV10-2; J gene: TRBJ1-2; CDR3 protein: CASRWQGGYTF; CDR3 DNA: TGCGCCAGCAGGTGGCAGGGTGGCTACACCTTC
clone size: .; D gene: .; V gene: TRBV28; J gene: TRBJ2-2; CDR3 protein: CASSLLLGANTGELFF; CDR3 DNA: TGTGCCAGCAGTTTACTGTTGGGGGCTAACACCGGGGAGCTGTTTTTT
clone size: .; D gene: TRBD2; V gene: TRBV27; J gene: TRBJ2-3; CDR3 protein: CASSLSAGDADTQYF; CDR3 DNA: TGTGCCAGCAGTTTATCTGCGGGAGACGCAGATACGCAGTATTTT
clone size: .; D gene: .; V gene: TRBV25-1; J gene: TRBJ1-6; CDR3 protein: CASSEFRTVESPLHF; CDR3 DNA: TGTGCCAGCAGTGAATTTAGGACAGTAGAATCACCCCTCCACTTT
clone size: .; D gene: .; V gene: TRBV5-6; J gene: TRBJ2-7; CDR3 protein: CASSSGVGEKSYEQYF; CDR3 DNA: TGTGCCAGCAGCTCTGGCGTAGGGGAAAAGTCCTACGAGCAGTACTTC
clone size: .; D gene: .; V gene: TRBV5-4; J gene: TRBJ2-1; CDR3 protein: CASSLGTAHSYNEQFF; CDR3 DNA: TGTGCCAGCAGCTTGGGGACTGCCCACTCCTACAATGAGCAGTTCTTC
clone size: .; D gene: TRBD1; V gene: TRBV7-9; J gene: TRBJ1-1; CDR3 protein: CASSPGTGVVRAFF; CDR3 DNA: TGTGCCAGCAGCCCCGGGACAGGGGTTGTACGAGCTTTCTTT
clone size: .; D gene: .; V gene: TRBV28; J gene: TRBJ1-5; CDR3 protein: CASSPRRGGAEQPQHF; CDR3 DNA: TGTGCCAGCAGTCCAAGGCGTGGGGGCGCGGAGCAGCCCCAGCATTTT
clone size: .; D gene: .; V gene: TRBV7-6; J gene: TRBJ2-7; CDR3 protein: CASSSRQRNYEQYF; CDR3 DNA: TGTGCCAGCAGCTCACGACAACGTAATTACGAGCAGTACTTC
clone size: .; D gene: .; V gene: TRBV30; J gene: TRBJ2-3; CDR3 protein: CAWYGGTDTQYF; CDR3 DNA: TGTGCCTGGTACGGTGGCACAGATACGCAGTATTTT
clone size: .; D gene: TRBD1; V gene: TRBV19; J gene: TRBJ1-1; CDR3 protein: CASSIRQGVRTEAFF; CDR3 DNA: TGTGCCAGTAGTATTCGACAGGGAGTGAGGACTGAAGCTTTCTTT
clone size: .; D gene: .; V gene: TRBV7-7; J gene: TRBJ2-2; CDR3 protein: CASSRGQPDGGELFF; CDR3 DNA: TGTGCCAGCAGCCGTGGACAACCGGACGGCGGGGAGCTGTTTTTT
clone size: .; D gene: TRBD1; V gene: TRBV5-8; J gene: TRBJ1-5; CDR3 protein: CASSPGTGSNQPQHF; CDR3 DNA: TGTGCCAGCAGCCCCGGGACAGGGAGCAATCAGCCCCAGCATTTT
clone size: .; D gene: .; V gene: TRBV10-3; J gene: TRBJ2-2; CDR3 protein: CAISPDRNTGELFF; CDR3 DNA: TGTGCCATCAGTCCGGACAGGAACACCGGGGAGCTGTTTTTT
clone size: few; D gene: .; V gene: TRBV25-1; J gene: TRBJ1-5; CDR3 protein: CASSDGLRQPQHF; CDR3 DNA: TGTGCCAGCAGTGACGGGTTACGGCAGCCCCAGCATTTT
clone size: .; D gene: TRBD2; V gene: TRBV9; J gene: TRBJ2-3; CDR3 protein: CASSLRTSAFTDTQYF; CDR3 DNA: TGTGCCAGCAGCCTGCGGACTAGCGCCTTTACAGATACGCAGTATTTT
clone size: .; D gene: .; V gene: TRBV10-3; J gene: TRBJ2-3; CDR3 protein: CAIKTTDTQYF; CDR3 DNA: TGTGCCATCAAGACAACAGATACGCAGTATTTT
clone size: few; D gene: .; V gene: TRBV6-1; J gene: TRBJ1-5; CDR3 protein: CASSPGHFNQPQHF; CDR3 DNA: TGTGCCAGCAGTCCAGGACACTTTAATCAGCCCCAGCATTTT
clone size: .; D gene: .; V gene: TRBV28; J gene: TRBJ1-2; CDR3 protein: CASSLVLGTSYGYTF; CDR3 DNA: TGTGCCAGCAGTTTGGTCTTGGGGACTAGCTATGGCTACACCTTC
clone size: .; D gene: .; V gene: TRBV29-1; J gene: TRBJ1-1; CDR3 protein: CSPPGCAEAFF; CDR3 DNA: TGCAGCCCGCCGGGGTGCGCTGAAGCTTTCTTT
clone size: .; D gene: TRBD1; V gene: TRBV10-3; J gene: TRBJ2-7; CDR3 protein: CAIGTGLYEQYF; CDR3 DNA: TGTGCCATCGGGACAGGGCTCTACGAGCAGTACTTC
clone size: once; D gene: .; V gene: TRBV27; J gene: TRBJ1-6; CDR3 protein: CASSSANNSPLHF; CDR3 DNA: TGTGCCAGCAGTTCAGCGAATAATTCACCCCTCCACTTT
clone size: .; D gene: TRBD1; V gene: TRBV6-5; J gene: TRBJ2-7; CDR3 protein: CASSYFPGTGDYEQYF; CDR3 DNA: TGTGCCAGCAGTTACTTCCCCGGGACAGGAGACTACGAGCAGTACTTC
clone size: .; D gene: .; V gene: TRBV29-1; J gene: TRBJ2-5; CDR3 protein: CSVVQGQETQYF; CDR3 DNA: TGCAGCGTTGTACAGGGCCAAGAGACCCAGTACTTC
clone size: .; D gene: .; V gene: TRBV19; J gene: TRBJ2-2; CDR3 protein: CASTPEGANTGELFF; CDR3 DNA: TGTGCCAGTACCCCCGAAGGAGCGAACACCGGGGAGCTGTTTTTT
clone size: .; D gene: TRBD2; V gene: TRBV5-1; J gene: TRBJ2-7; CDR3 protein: CASSVSGSTSYEQYF; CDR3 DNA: TGCGCCAGCAGCGTTAGCGGGAGCACGTCCTACGAGCAGTACTTC
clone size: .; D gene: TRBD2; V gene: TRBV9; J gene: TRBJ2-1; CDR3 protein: CASSVTSGSTNEQFF; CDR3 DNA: TGTGCCAGCAGCGTGACTAGCGGGAGTACCAATGAGCAGTTCTTC
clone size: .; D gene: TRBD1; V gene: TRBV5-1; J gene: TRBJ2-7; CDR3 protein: CASSLGGQGAYEQYF; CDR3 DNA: TGCGCCAGCAGCTTGGGGGGACAGGGGGCCTACGAGCAGTACTTC
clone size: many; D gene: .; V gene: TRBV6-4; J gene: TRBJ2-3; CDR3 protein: CASSDSGGSTDTQYF; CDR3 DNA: TGTGCCAGCAGTGACTCAGGCGGGAGCACAGATACGCAGTATTTT
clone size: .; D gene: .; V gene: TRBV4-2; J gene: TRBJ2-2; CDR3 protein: CASSQAPIHRADTGELFF; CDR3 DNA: TGTGCCAGCAGCCAGGCCCCGATCCACAGGGCGGACACCGGGGAGCTGTTTTTT
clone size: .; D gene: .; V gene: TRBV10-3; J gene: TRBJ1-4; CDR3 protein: CAIGTGTPNEKLFF; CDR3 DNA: TGTGCCATCGGTACAGGGACCCCTAATGAAAAACTGTTTTTT
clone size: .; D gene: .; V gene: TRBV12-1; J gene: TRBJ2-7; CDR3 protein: CASSEGAGPGEDEQYF; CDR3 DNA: TGTGCCAGCAGCGAGGGAGCGGGACCTGGGGAGGACGAGCAGTACTTC
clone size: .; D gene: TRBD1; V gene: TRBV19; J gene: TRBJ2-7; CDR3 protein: CASSMTGQGSPKQYF; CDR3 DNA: TGTGCCAGTAGTATGACGGGACAGGGGTCCCCCAAGCAGTACTTC
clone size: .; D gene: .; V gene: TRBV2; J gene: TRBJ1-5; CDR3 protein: CASSEGRGEPQHF; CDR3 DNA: TGTGCCAGCAGTGAGGGAAGGGGTGAGCCCCAGCATTTT
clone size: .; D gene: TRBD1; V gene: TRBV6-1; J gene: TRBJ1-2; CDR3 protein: CASSELLQGDGYTF; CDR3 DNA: TGTGCCAGCAGTGAATTATTACAGGGGGATGGCTACACCTTC
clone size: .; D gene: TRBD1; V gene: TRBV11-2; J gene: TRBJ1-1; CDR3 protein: CASSLLGDRGLKLF; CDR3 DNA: TGTGCCAGCAGCTTATTAGGGGACAGGGGGCTCAAACTCTTT
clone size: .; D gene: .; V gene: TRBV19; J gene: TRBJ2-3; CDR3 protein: CASSIVSPGTGNTDTQYF; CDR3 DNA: TGTGCCAGTAGTATAGTATCCCCCGGTACAGGAAACACAGATACGCAGTATTTT
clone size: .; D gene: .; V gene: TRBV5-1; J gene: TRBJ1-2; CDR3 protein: CASSLRGSDGYTF; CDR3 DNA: TGCGCCAGCAGCTTGCGAGGCAGTGATGGCTACACCTTC
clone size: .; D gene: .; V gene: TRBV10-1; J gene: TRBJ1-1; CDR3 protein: CASSEGSPVFREAFF; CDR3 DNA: TGCGCCAGCAGTGAGGGGAGCCCTGTTTTTCGGGAAGCTTTCTTT
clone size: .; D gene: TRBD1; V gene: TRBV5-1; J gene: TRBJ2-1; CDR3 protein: CASSMQGASRIIGSSYNEQFF; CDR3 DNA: TGCGCCAGCAGCATGCAGGGGGCTAGTCGAATTATTGGGAGCTCCTACAATGAGCAGTTCTTC
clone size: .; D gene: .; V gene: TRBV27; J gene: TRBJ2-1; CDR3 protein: CASSFGGGVNEQFF; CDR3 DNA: TGTGCCAGCAGTTTTGGAGGGGGCGTGAATGAGCAGTTCTTC
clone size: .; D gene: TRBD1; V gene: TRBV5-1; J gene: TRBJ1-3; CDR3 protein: CASSLAMGQGLSSGNTIYF; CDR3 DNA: TGCGCCAGCAGCTTGGCCATGGGACAGGGTTTAAGCTCTGGAAACACCATATATTTT
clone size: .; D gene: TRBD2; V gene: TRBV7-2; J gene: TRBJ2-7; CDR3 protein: CASSLGTSGSEQYF; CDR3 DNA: TGTGCCAGCAGCCTCGGGACTAGCGGGTCCGAGCAGTACTTC
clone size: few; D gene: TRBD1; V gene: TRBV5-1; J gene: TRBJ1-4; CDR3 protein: CASSGTWGQEEKLFF; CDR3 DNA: TGCGCCAGCAGCGGAACCTGGGGACAGGAGGAAAAACTGTTTTTT
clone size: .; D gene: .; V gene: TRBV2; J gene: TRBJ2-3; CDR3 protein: CASSERGPSTDTQYF; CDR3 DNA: TGTGCCAGCAGTGAACGTGGGCCTAGCACAGATACGCAGTATTTT
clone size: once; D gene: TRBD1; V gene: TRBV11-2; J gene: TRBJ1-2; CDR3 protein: CASSVVGVPGQGAGYTF; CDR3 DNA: TGTGCCAGCAGCGTCGTTGGGGTACCGGGACAGGGGGCTGGCTACACCTTC
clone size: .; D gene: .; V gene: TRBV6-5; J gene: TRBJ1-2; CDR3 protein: CASRRYQDGYTF; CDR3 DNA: TGTGCCAGCAGACGGTATCAGGATGGCTACACCTTC
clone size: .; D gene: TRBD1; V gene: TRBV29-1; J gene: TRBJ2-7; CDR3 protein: CSAGKDRGEQYF; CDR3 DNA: TGCAGCGCCGGGAAGGACAGGGGCGAGCAGTACTTC